One and the same sample provided the 27 T cell receptor beta chains below, sequenced in a study of T cell clonality in common variable immunodeficiency (dated by TCRdb to between 2014 and 2017). The library was prepared using the immunoSEQ multiplex PCR assay. Here the immuneACCESS table is served through TCRdb, limited to in-frame sequences with V and J called. Missing clones are a known gap in these copies; in checked studies unresolved V genes cover under half, and the rest lacks a known reason. This sample contains tens of thousands of clones, none of which is a singleton. The ten largest account for over 1.5% of the sample. The sequencing sample was made of peripheral blood mononuclear cells. These receptors all stem from a person aged 18 to 69 in good health.

This clone was counted many times. Read coverage stops 3 residues before the CDR3 terminus; the germline J gene supplies the remainder. The chain recombines TRBV5-1 with TRBJ2-7, with D perhaps matching TRBD1 (6 bases). The germline V and J ends were trimmed by 3 bases and 6 bases, with 10 bases remaining between them. This CDR3 contains 12 residues. Germline V gives CDR1 SGHRS, CDR2 YFSETQ. Here the CDR3 reads CASSYRVGEQYF. The sequenced part of the CDR3 DNA is TGCGCCAGCAGCTACAGGGTCGGCGAG.

At least ten counts were recorded for this clone. The read halts 3 residues ahead of the CDR3 end, with the missing end drawn from the germline J gene. The V and J genes are TRBV13 and TRBJ2-5; a weak D match, TRBD2 (5 bases). The ends were cut back, 2 bases at V and 2 bases at J, with 9 bases in the middle. The length of the CDR3 is 14 residues. In germline, CDR1 is PRHDT, CDR2 FYEKMQ (reference sequence). CDR3 sequence: CASSLRAEQETQYF. The sequenced CDR3 bases are TGTGCCAGCAGCTTACGAGCGGAGCAAGAGACC.

This clone has ten or more counts. Read data end 3 residues before the CDR3 end; the end is taken from the germline J gene. The V and J genes are TRBV12-3 or TRBV12-4 and TRBJ2-3; TRBD1 is a possible D gene (6 bases). This CDR3 has 17 amino acids. Between the trimmed V and J ends, which lost 1 base and 0 bases, there was a span of 14 bases. The DNA read from the CDR3 is TGTGCCAGCAGTTTAGGACGACAGGCCCCTAGCACAGATACG. It specifies CASSLGRQAPSTDT. The whole CDR3 sequence reads CASSLGRQAPSTDTQYF.

The CDR3 protein is CASSIPSGSSYEQYF. Partial CDR3 DNA: TGTGCCAGTAGTATTCCTAGCGGGAGCTCCTACGAG. This chain joins TRBV19 and TRBJ2-7; 10 bases are shared with TRBD2. With the read ending 3 residues before the CDR3 end, the germline J gene is used to fill in that end. The germline V gene has CDR1 LNHDA and CDR2 SQIVND (reference sequence). This CDR3 region has 15 residues. With 3 bases clipped from V and 0 bases from J, the junction kept 2 bases outside the gene matches.

This clone showed up many times. The read terminates 3 residues before the CDR3 end, so the remaining end is supplied by the germline J gene. The chain carries TRBV20-1 and TRBJ2-3; TRBD1 matches 7 bases. The CDR3 length is 13 residues. CDR1 is DFQATT and CDR2 is SNEGSKA in the germline V gene (reference sequence). Trimming removed 6 bases from V and 0 bases from J; junction bases left unmatched: 3. The CDR3 sequence: CSALTGSTDTQYF. CDR3 bases read: TGCAGTGCATTGACAGGGAGCACAGATACG.

This clone appeared many times. The read gets to within 3 residues of the CDR3 end, and the germline J gene fills in the rest. The gene calls are TRBV5-6 and TRBJ2-7; 7 nucleotides agree with TRBD2. CDR3 length: 15 amino acids. V lost 4 bases, J lost 3 bases, and 10 bases stayed unmatched. The germline V gene has CDR1 SGHDT and CDR2 YYEEEE. The DNA read from the CDR3 is TGTGCCAGCAGCCCTGGGGGGGGAGAAGACTACGAG. Translated, it gives CASSPGGGEDYE. The full-length CDR3 reads as CASSPGGGEDYEQYF.

Details on this clone: The read falls 3 residues short of the CDR3 end, and the missing part is taken from the germline J gene. J is TRBJ2-1 and V is TRBV2, with 9 bases lining up with TRBD2. This CDR3 contains 19 residues. J lost 0 bases, V lost 0 bases, and 9 bases had no gene match. CDR1 and CDR2 from the germline V gene are SNHLY and FYNNEI. CDR3 DNA, as far as it was read: TGTGCCAGCAGTGAAGCTGGGCTAGCGGGAAGAAGCTCCTACAATGAG. It encodes CASSEAGLAGRSSYNE. The CDR3 reads in full as CASSEAGLAGRSSYNEQFF.

A remark on this clone: The CDR3 end is not reached by the read, which stops 3 residues before it; the germline J gene fills it in. This chain connects TRBV20-1 to TRBJ1-4, with D hard to call. CDR3 length: 14 residues. Germline CDR1 reads DFQATT; CDR2 reads SNEGSKA (reference sequence). With 3 bases removed from V and 7 bases from J, the gap between germline ends came to 15 bases. CDR3 sequence: CSASRSRAGEKLFF. The sequenced part of the CDR3 DNA is TGCAGTGCTAGTAGGTCCCGAGCGGGTGAAAAA.

In its sample, this clone was seen many times. The read falls 3 residues short of the CDR3 end, and the missing part is taken from the germline J gene. The rearrangement joins TRBV20-1 to TRBJ2-7, with 9 bases lining up with TRBD2. The CDR3 is made up of 15 amino acids. V was clipped by 6 bases and J by 0 bases; unmatched bases: 9. Per the germline V gene, CDR1 is DFQATT and CDR2 is SNEGSKA (reference sequence). CDR3 DNA, as far as it was read: TGCAGTGCACCGAAGACTAGCGGACCCTCCTACGAG. Its protein product is CSAPKTSGPSYE. The CDR3 in its entirety is CSAPKTSGPSYEQYF.

This clone came up many times. The read falls 3 residues short of the CDR3 end, and the missing part is taken from the germline J gene. J is TRBJ2-2 and V is TRBV5-1; TRBD1 agrees at 8 bases. V was clipped by 5 bases and J by 7 bases; unmatched bases: 7. Germline assignment: CDR1 SGHRS and CDR2 YFSETQ. This CDR3 has 14 amino acids. CDR3 sequence: CASSPQGDGGELFF. The DNA read from the CDR3 is TGCGCCAGCAGTCCACAGGGGGATGGCGGGGAG.

This clone came up many times. From the germline J gene comes the end of the CDR3, since the read stops 3 residues before it. The chain joins TRBV20-1 to TRBJ2-3; 14 bases map to TRBD2. With V trimmed by 5 bases and J by 5 bases, 12 bases remained unmatched. The length of the CDR3 is 17 residues. Germline V gene lookup returns CDR1 DFQATT and CDR2 SNEGSKA (reference sequence). CDR3 DNA, as far as it was read: TGCAGTGCTCCCTCCGGGACTAGCGGGAGAGTCGTAGATACG. Translation: CSAPSGTSGRVVDT. Given in full, the CDR3 is CSAPSGTSGRVVDTQYF.

This clone was counted a few times. CDR3 DNA, as far as it was read: TGTGCCTGGAGTCCACAGACTAGAGGTAATGAG. It translates to CAWSPQTRGNE. The whole CDR3 sequence is CAWSPQTRGNEQFF. The chain is built from TRBV30 and TRBJ2-1; perhaps TRBD2 as D (6 bases). The read ends 3 residues before the CDR3 terminus; that terminus is restored from the germline J gene. Germline CDR1 is GTSNPN and CDR2 is SVGIG (reference sequence). This CDR3 contains 14 residues. Trimming cost V 2 bases and J 7 bases, with 15 bases left between them.

This clone was counted ten times or more. The read ends 3 residues before the CDR3 terminus; that terminus is restored from the germline J gene. The chain couples TRBV7-9 to TRBJ2-3, with D possibly being TRBD1 (5 bases). V dropped 7 bases and J dropped 6 bases, with 20 bases sitting between them. The germline gives CDR1 SEHNR, CDR2 FQNEAQ (reference sequence). This CDR3 has 15 residues. The sequenced CDR3 bases are TGTGCCAGCACCTATGACCTAGGGGCGGCGGATACG. Protein sequence: CASTYDLGAADT. In full, the CDR3 reads CASTYDLGAADTQYF.

This clone was seen at least ten times. The read halts 3 residues ahead of the CDR3 end, with the missing end drawn from the germline J gene. This chain joins TRBV12-3 or TRBV12-4 and TRBJ2-3; D is ambiguous. CDR3 length equals 12 residues. V lost 5 bases, J lost 2 bases, and 5 bases lay in between. The CDR3: CASSPNTDTQYF. CDR3 DNA, as far as it was read: TGTGCCAGCAGTCCCAACACAGATACG.

This clone was observed at least ten times. The sequence runs out 3 residues before the end of the CDR3; the remainder is reconstructed from the germline J gene. The chain recombines TRBV7-8 with TRBJ2-5; TRBD1 might be the D (5 bases). The length of the CDR3 is 14 residues. The germline V and J ends were trimmed by 0 bases and 5 bases, with 10 bases remaining between them. The germline V gene encodes CDR1 SGHVS and CDR2 FQNEAQ. The CDR3 DNA, read in part, is TGTGCCAGCAGCTTAGCAGGGGTAGAGGAGACC. Amino acids: CASSLAGVEET. The complete CDR3 protein is CASSLAGVEETQYF.

This clone was picked up many times. The observed sequence ends 3 residues before the CDR3 terminus, with the missing tail filled in from the germline J gene. This rearrangement joins TRBV9 to TRBJ1-4; TRBD1 matches 9 bases. V lost 3 bases to trimming and J lost 7 bases; unmatched junction nucleotides: 7. The CDR3 sequence is 15 residues long. From germline, CDR1 is SGDLS and CDR2 YYNGEE. CDR3 DNA, as far as it was read: TGTGCCAGCAGCGCCGACACAGGGGGCTTTGAAAAA. Translation gives CASSADTGGFEK. The CDR3 in full is CASSADTGGFEKLFF.

This clone was detected many times. The CDR3 end is not reached by the read, which stops 3 residues before it; the germline J gene fills it in. V is TRBV7-8 and J is TRBJ2-1; D gene uncertain. The length of the CDR3 is 15 residues. Trimming pared 5 bases from V and 6 bases from J, leaving 17 bases between. Germline V gene lookup returns CDR1 SGHVS and CDR2 FQNEAQ. CDR3 DNA, as far as it was read: TGTGCCAGCAGCCAAGGTAGTTGGGCCATCAATGAG. The encoded protein is CASSQGSWAINE. The whole CDR3 reads CASSQGSWAINEQFF.

CDR3: CASSSGTSGVLGRFEQYF. CDR3 DNA, as far as it was read: TGCGCCAGCAGCTCCGGGACTAGCGGGGTTTTGGGGCGATTCGAG. V and J are TRBV5-1 and TRBJ2-7, with TRBD2 matching over 13 bases. The read halts 3 residues ahead of the CDR3 end, with the missing end drawn from the germline J gene. The V gene end was trimmed by 3 bases and the J gene end by 6 bases; junction bases not matched to a gene: 15. CDR3 length: 18 amino acids. Germline CDR1 and CDR2: SGHRS and YFSETQ.

This clone was detected many times. With the read ending 3 residues before the CDR3 end, the germline J gene is used to fill in that end. The chain employs TRBV7-2 and TRBJ1-4; D is unclear. V lost 5 bases to trimming and J lost 5 bases, with 6 bases between them. CDR1 is SGHTA, CDR2 FQGNSA, per germline. This CDR3 spans 12 amino acids. Incomplete CDR3 DNA: TGTGCCAGCAGCAGGCCCAATGAAAAA. It specifies CASSRPNEK. The CDR3 as a whole reads CASSRPNEKLFF.

This clone was observed at least ten times. With the read ending 3 residues before the CDR3 end, the germline J gene is used to fill in that end. J is TRBJ2-1 and V is TRBV11-2; weak D call: TRBD1 (6 bases). With 7 bases removed from V and 0 bases from J, the gap between germline ends came to 10 bases. The CDR3 runs 14 residues. The germline V gene encodes CDR1 SGHAT and CDR2 FQNNGV. The CDR3 spells CASNTGSSYNEQFF. CDR3 DNA (partial): TGTGCCAGCAACACAGGGAGCTCCTACAATGAG. Based on the CDR3 plus reference TRBV11-2 and TRBJ2-1, the full variable domain is EAGVAQSPRYKIIEKRQSVAFWCNPISGHATLYWYQQILGQGPKLLIQFQNNGVVDDSQLPKDRFSAERLKGVDSTLKIQPAKLEDSAVYLCASNTGSSYNEQFFGPGTRLTVL.

This clone has a count of ten or more. The read comes to an end 3 residues before the CDR3 does, leaving the germline J gene to fill in the end. V and J are TRBV9 and TRBJ2-3; no reliable D call. Germline CDR1 reads SGDLS; CDR2 reads YYNGEE. Trimming cost V 0 bases and J 3 bases, with 8 bases left between them. The CDR3 has 14 residues. The CDR3 spells CASSVVSETDTQYF. The sequenced part of the CDR3 DNA is TGTGCCAGCAGCGTAGTTTCAGAGACAGATACG.

This clone was observed a few times. The sequence runs out 3 residues before the end of the CDR3; the remainder is reconstructed from the germline J gene. This rearrangement joins TRBV7-3 to TRBJ2-2; 8 nucleotides agree with TRBD2. Trimming at V came to 5 bases and at J to 0 bases, leaving 11 bases not matched to a gene. The CDR3 spans 18 residues. CDR1 SGHTA and CDR2 FQGTGA come from the germline V gene. The CDR3 sequence: CASSLWREENANTGELFF. CDR3 bases read: TGTGCCAGCAGCCTTTGGCGGGAGGAGAACGCGAACACCGGGGAG.

This clone occurred a few times. The read halts 3 residues ahead of the CDR3 end, with the missing end drawn from the germline J gene. This chain joins TRBV19 and TRBJ2-6; D might be TRBD2 (6 bases). Germline V gene lookup returns CDR1 LNHDA and CDR2 SQIVND (reference sequence). Trimming pared 7 bases from V and 0 bases from J, leaving 13 bases between. This CDR3 has 16 residues. CDR3 in amino acids: CASMGGRDSGANVLTF. The CDR3 DNA, read in part, is TGTGCCAGTATGGGGGGTAGGGACTCTGGGGCCAACGTC.

There are many counts of this clone. Sequencing ends 3 residues short of the CDR3 end; the germline J gene provides the rest. The V call is TRBV4-2, the J call TRBJ1-1; 7 positions agree with TRBD1. CDR3 length: 13 residues. Looked up from germline, CDR1 is LGHNA and CDR2 is YNFKEQ. V lost 4 bases to trimming and J lost 7 bases; unmatched junction nucleotides: 6. Partial CDR3 DNA: TGTGCCAGCAGCCCCAGGGGGTCCGGTGAA. Encoded protein: CASSPRGSGE. The complete CDR3 protein is CASSPRGSGEAFF.

This clone was detected many times. The read comes to an end 3 residues before the CDR3 does, leaving the germline J gene to fill in the end. The chain has TRBV2 and TRBJ2-5, with TRBD1 matching 9 bases. Germline trimming cut 8 bases from V and 0 bases from J; bases unmatched to any gene: 7. Germline CDR1 SNHLY, CDR2 FYNNEI. The CDR3 is 15 amino acids. Partial CDR3 DNA: TGTGCCAGCCGGAGTTGGACAGGGGACCAAGAGACC. Translation: CASRSWTGDQET. In full, the CDR3 reads CASRSWTGDQETQYF.

In this sample, this clone turned up many times. The CDR3 spells CASSEGLAANTGELFF. Incomplete CDR3 DNA: TGTGCCAGCAGCGAGGGACTAGCGGCGAACACCGGGGAG. V usage is TRBV9 and J usage is TRBJ2-2; 11 bases are shared with TRBD2. Sequencing ends 3 residues short of the CDR3 end; the germline J gene provides the rest. CDR1 and CDR2 (germline): SGDLS, YYNGEE. The CDR3 is 16 amino acids. V shed 3 bases, J shed 0 bases, and the junction held 1 base outside the gene matches.

The part of the CDR3 DNA that was read is TGTGCCAGCAGCCAGCGGGATGATACG. Protein: CASSQRDDT. The whole CDR3 is CASSQRDDTQYF. The chain has TRBV7-9 and TRBJ2-3, with TRBD2 matching over 7 bases. The read finishes 3 residues shy of the CDR3 end, and the germline J gene is used to complete it. J was trimmed by 6 bases and V by 5 bases; bases with no gene match: 2. Per germline, CDR1 SEHNR and CDR2 FQNEAQ (reference sequence). This CDR3 is built from 12 residues.